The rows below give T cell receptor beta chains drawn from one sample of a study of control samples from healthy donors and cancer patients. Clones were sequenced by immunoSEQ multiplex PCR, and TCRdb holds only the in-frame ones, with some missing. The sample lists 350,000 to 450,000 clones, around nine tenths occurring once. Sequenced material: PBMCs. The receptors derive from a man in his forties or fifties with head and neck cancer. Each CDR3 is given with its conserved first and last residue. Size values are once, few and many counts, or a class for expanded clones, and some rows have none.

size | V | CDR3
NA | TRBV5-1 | CASSSGLAGEETQYF
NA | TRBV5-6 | CASSFGPSTDTQYF
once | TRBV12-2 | CASRRRDTSYEQYF
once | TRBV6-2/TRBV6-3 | CASSYPPTSFQFF
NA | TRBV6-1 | CASSEVGYEQYF
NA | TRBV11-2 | CASSPDWGAEAFF
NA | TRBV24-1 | CATSDLSSEAFF
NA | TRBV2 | CASSDFSGLAGELFF
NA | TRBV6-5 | CASSYSKRPYSGYTF
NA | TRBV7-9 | CASSPMGPSGANVLTF
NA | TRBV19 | CASSIPTGPGGGGYTF
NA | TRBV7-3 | CASSLITGLAGSTDTQYF
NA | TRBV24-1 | CATYTANYGYTF
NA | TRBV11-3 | CASSLASTNTGELFF
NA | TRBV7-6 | CASSLYGAEAFF
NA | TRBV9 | CASSVDHSSYGYTF
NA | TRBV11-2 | CASSREGLTDTQYF
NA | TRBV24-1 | CATSEPTPQGPYEQYF
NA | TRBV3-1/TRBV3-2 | CASSSAPSSYEQYF
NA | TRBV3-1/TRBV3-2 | CASSQDTRSVWGYTF
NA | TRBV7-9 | CASSRGGGGETQYF
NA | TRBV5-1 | CASSPTSGGAQGANVLTF
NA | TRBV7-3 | CASSLVLADEAFF
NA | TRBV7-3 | CASSLTARTTNTGELFF
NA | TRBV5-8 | CASSLGTSGGSYNEQFF
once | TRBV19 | CASGPFSLAGELFF